The entry below describes one T cell receptor (beta chain). Its target is not known. This sample is drawn from a study of shared clonotypes between healthy human individuals. Study-wide background: Serving as donors were a couple of women and three men, whose ages spanned 18 to 49.

Profiling relied on immunoSEQ multiplex PCR, and the TCRdb table lists in-frame clones only, not all of them. The table shows about 330,000 clones, with roughly 70% occurring only once. Germline-derived CDR1 and CDR2 are SNHLY and FYNNEI. The V gene lost 1 base and the J gene lost 2 bases, with 8 bases spanning the gap. This CDR3 has 14 amino acids. Findings and limits, study-wide: Deeper or shallower sequencing was expected to change how clonotypes are shared among donors. Investigators collected only blood, and repertoires in tissues likely differ.

The receptor was isolated from a man under 40 in good health. V usage is TRBV2 and J usage is TRBJ1-1, with D uncertain. The sequencing input was memory CD4+ T cells sorted from blood. Subset: CD45RA-negative fraction. The CDR3 DNA is TGTGCCAGCAGTGAAGACGAAGGCAACACTGAAGCTTTCTTT. Encoded protein: CASSEDEGNTEAFF.